This section outlines one T cell receptor (beta chain) sequence together with its context. Trimming cost V 6 bases and J 0 bases; bases outside gene matches: 9. The CDR3 is made up of 16 amino acids. Germline assignment: CDR1 KGHSH and CDR2 LQKENI. This record comes from a study of blood T cell repertoires in COVID-19. Repertoires were generated with immunoSEQ multiplex PCR, while TCRdb's copy carries only in-frame clones and drops some. Of a few hundred thousand clones in the sample, 80% to 90% were seen once. The receptor was derived from a woman aged 50 to 60 in a cohort exposed to, infected with or recovered from COVID-19 (not recorded which). Sequenced sample: PBMCs or T cells enriched from blood (not recorded which). The chain has TRBV18 and TRBJ1-1; the match to TRBD1 covers 8 bases. This chain's CDR3 is CASSFDRTGMNTEAFF. DNA of the CDR3: TGTGCCAGCTCCTTCGACCGGACAGGGATGAACACTGAAGCTTTCTTT.